Reported below is one T cell receptor (beta chain). Its antigen is currently unknown. The record originates from a study of cytomegalovirus exposure and HLA in healthy donors. Study-wide results and caveats: There was a cluster of highly shared sequence variants that was likely a sequencing artifact.

PCR primers comprised 60 Vbeta and 13 Jbeta primers. TCRdb's copy holds only in-frame clones and misses some; the assay was immunoSEQ multiplex PCR. The sample includes roughly 170,000 clones, over 60% of them seen just once. From germline, CDR1 is SGHNT and CDR2 YYREEE (reference sequence). Trimming pared 4 bases from V and 6 bases from J, leaving 11 bases between. CDR3 length equals 12 residues. The chain links TRBV5-4 to TRBJ2-7; no reliable D call. This TCR was sampled from a girl aged 10 to 17 in good health and CMV-seronegative. Source material: PBMCs. CDR3 loop: CASSLPSREQYF. As DNA, the CDR3 is TGTGCCAGCAGCCTTCCGAGTCGCGAGCAGTACTTC.